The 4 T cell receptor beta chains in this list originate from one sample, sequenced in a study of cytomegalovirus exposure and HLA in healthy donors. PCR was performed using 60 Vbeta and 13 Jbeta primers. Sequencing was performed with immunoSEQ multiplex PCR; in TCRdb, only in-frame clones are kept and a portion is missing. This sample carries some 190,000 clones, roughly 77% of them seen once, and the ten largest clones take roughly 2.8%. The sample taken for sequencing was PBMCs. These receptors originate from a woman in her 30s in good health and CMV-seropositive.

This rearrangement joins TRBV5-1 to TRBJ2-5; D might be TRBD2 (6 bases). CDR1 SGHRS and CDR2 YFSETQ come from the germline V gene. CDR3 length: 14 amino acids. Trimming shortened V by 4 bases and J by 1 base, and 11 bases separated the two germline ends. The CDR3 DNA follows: TGCGCCAGCAGCCCGGACTACAGCCAAGAGACCCAGTACTTC. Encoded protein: CASSPDYSQETQYF.

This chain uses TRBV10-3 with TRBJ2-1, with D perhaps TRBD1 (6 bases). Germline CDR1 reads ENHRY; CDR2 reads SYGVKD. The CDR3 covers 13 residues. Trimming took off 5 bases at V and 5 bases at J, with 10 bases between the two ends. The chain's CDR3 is CAISPTGNNEQFF. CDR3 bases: TGTGCCATCAGTCCTACAGGGAACAATGAGCAGTTCTTC.

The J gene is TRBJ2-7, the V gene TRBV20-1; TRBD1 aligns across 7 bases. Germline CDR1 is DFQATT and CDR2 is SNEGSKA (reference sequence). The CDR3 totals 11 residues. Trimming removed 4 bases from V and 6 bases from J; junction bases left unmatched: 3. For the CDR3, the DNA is TGCAGTGCTACCTACAGGGGCGAGCAGTACTTC. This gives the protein CSATYRGEQYF.

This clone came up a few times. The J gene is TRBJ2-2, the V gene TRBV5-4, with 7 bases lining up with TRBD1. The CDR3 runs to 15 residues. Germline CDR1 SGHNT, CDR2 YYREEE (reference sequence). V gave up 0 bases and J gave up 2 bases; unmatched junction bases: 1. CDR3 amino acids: CASSLAGGNTGELFF. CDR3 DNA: TGTGCCAGCAGCTTGGCAGGGGGAAACACCGGGGAGCTGTTTTTT.